The next 20 T cell receptor beta chains were all read from a single sample in a study of human T cells and chemical hapten exposure. TCRdb fed the RACE reads into MiXCR, producing one record per CDR3 protein. The repertoire holds 38,000 or so distinct CDR3 sequences, with around a tenth as singletons. The time point is: patch test 3, about 24 weeks after DPC sensitization. Noted treatment: therapeutic diphenylcyclopropenone sensitization with weekly scalp DPC. Total RNA extraction was carried out from unfractionated whole blood. This specimen consisted of whole blood, obtained in connection with sensitization to the hapten diphenylcyclopropenone (DPC). These receptors all stem from a man in his forties or fifties with alopecia areata. Some clones in this sample may be carry-over from other donors' samples.

This clonotype was seen at least ten times. The CDR3 loop reads CASSRDSYEQYF. The CDR3, as DNA: TGTGCCAGCAGCAGGGACTCCTACGAGCAGTACTTC. The V and J genes are TRBV5-4 and TRBJ2-7; D call uncertain. Between the trimmed V and J ends, which lost 4 bases and 0 bases, there was a span of 5 bases. The CDR3 runs 12 residues. The germline gives CDR1 SGHNT, CDR2 YYREEE (reference sequence).

This clonotype has ten or more counts. This chain connects TRBV24-1 to TRBJ2-2; D unclear. Trimming pared 10 bases from V and 1 base from J, leaving 12 bases between. Germline V gene lookup returns CDR1 KGHDR and CDR2 SFDVKD. CDR3 length equals 14 residues. CDR3 in amino acids: CATRSPGNTGELFF. CDR3 DNA sequence: TGTGCCACTCGATCGCCCGGGAACACCGGGGAGCTGTTTTTT.

This chain uses TRBV30 with TRBJ1-2; D is perhaps TRBD1 (5 bases). Germline V gene sequence: CDR1 GTSNPN, CDR2 SVGIG (reference sequence). This CDR3 has 12 amino acids. V lost 4 bases, J lost 8 bases, and 14 bases lay in between. The CDR3 sequence is CAWIGHPPGYTF. CDR3 nucleotides: TGTGCCTGGATCGGACACCCCCCCGGCTACACCTTC.

This clonotype was seen many times. The rearrangement uses TRBV28 and TRBJ2-3, with D hard to call. V gave up 7 bases and J gave up 4 bases, with 9 bases separating them. Looked up from germline, CDR1 is MDHEN and CDR2 is SYDVKM. This CDR3 contains 12 residues. This CDR3 reads CASNVQADTQYF. The CDR3 DNA is TGTGCCAGCAATGTTCAGGCAGATACGCAGTATTTT.

This clonotype is categorized as medium-sized (0.01 to 0.1%). The rearrangement joins TRBV7-9 to TRBJ2-6, with D unresolved. The length of the CDR3 is 14 residues. Germline V gene data show CDR1 as SEHNR and CDR2 as FQNEAQ (reference sequence). Trimming removed 3 bases from V and 0 bases from J, with 3 bases in between. This chain's CDR3 is CASSLDSGANVLTF. CDR3 nucleotides: TGTGCCAGCAGCTTGGACTCTGGGGCCAACGTCCTGACTTTC.

V and J are TRBV28 and TRBJ1-3, with D unclear. The germline V gene has CDR1 MDHEN and CDR2 SYDVKM. The CDR3 covers 14 residues. The V and J ends lost 3 bases and 0 bases respectively, with 6 bases between them. CDR3 nucleotide sequence: TGTGCCAGCAGTTTGGGGTTCTCTGGAAACACCATATATTTT. This codes for CASSLGFSGNTIYF.

J is TRBJ2-5 and V is TRBV11-2; 11 positions agree with TRBD2. The germline CDR1 and CDR2 sequences are SGHAT and FQNNGV. Trimming cost V 6 bases and J 5 bases; bases outside gene matches: 11. The CDR3 extends over 16 amino acids. The CDR3 region has the DNA TGTGCCAGCAGGACGGCGACTAGCGGGATTGTTGAGACCCAGTACTTC. Protein: CASRTATSGIVETQYF.

The chain carries TRBV6-2 or TRBV6-3 and TRBJ2-1; possible D gene TRBD2, 5 bases. Germline CDR1 is MNHEY and CDR2 is SVGEGT. This CDR3 region has 15 residues. Trimming removed 1 base at V and 6 bases at J, with 13 bases between. In nucleotides, the CDR3 is TGTGCCAGCAGTTACTGGGGAGATCGGGGCAATGAGCAGTTCTTC. Protein sequence: CASSYWGDRGNEQFF.

This clonotype was counted at least ten times. V gene TRBV5-1 combines with J gene TRBJ2-1; TRBD2 aligns across 9 bases. The CDR3 loop spans 18 amino acids. Trimming cost V 0 bases and J 0 bases; bases outside gene matches: 7. Germline CDR1 reads SGHRS; CDR2 reads YFSETQ. CDR3 amino acids: CASSLEASGDSSYNEQFF. The CDR3 nucleotides are TGCGCCAGCAGCTTGGAGGCTAGCGGGGACAGCTCCTACAATGAGCAGTTCTTC.

This clonotype came up many times. The rearrangement joins TRBV30 to TRBJ2-3; 15 bases map to TRBD2. Germline V gene lookup returns CDR1 GTSNPN and CDR2 SVGIG (reference sequence). This CDR3 region has 16 residues. After removal of 1 base from V and 4 bases from J, the junction contained 3 bases not matched to a gene. The DNA of the CDR3 is TGTGCCTGGAGTGGTGGACTAGCGGGAGGGCCAGATACGCAGTATTTT. Translating gives CAWSGGLAGGPDTQYF.

This clonotype was detected ten times or more. V usage is TRBV19 and J usage is TRBJ1-2; D uncertain. Trimming removed 7 bases at V and 3 bases at J, with 18 bases between. The germline CDR1 and CDR2 sequences are LNHDA and SQIVND (reference sequence). CDR3 length: 15 amino acids. The CDR3 DNA reads TGTGCCAGTACCGTACGTCCCAGGACGGACTATGGCTACACCTTC. Translation gives CASTVRPRTDYGYTF.

J is TRBJ1-1 and V is TRBV29-1; 10 positions match TRBD1. Unmatched junction bases numbered 4, after V lost 7 bases and J lost 5 bases. The CDR3 totals 12 residues. Germline V gene data show CDR1 as SQVTM and CDR2 as ANQGSEA. The CDR3 here is CSAGQGETEAFF. CDR3 in DNA: TGCAGCGCCGGACAGGGGGAAACTGAAGCTTTCTTT.

The chain joins TRBV5-5 to TRBJ2-1; D is undetermined. This CDR3 is 12 amino acids long. V lost 5 bases, J lost 9 bases, and 12 bases lay in between. Germline CDR1 is SGHKS and CDR2 is YYEKEE (reference sequence). The CDR3 DNA reads TGTGCCAGCAGTCCCCTAGTAATTGAGCAGTTCTTC. This gives the protein CASSPLVIEQFF. Based on the CDR3 plus reference TRBV5-5 and TRBJ2-1, the full variable domain is DAGVTQSPTHLIKTRGQQVTLRCSPISGHKSVSWYQQVLGQGPQFIFQYYEKEERGRGNFPDRFSARQFPNYSSELNVNALLLGDSALYLCASSPLVIEQFFGPGTRLTVL.

This clonotype was counted many times. The chain joins TRBV29-1 to TRBJ1-1; D ambiguous. The ends were cut back, 6 bases at V and 0 bases at J, with 5 bases in the middle. CDR1 and CDR2 (germline): SQVTM, ANQGSEA. The CDR3 has 11 residues. Written as DNA, the CDR3 is TGCAGCGTCTCAATGAACACTGAAGCTTTCTTT. Its translation: CSVSMNTEAFF.

This clonotype was seen repeatedly, ten times or more. The chain carries TRBV3-1 and TRBJ2-7; 7 nucleotides agree with TRBD2. Germline V gives CDR1 LGHDT, CDR2 YNNKEL (reference sequence). V trimming: 0 bases; J trimming: 1 base; junction bases outside the gene matches: 0. CDR3 length: 14 residues. CDR3 loop: CASSQEGGSYEQYF. CDR3 bases: TGTGCCAGCAGCCAAGAGGGAGGGTCCTACGAGCAGTACTTC.

The chain is built from TRBV6-2 or TRBV6-3 and TRBJ2-2, with 13 bases identical to TRBD2. The CDR3 spans 17 residues. The germline CDR1 and CDR2 sequences are MNHEY and SVGEGT. The trim removed 5 bases at V and 2 bases at J, leaving 5 bases unmatched. CDR3 protein: CASSAGTSGTNTGELFF. CDR3 DNA: TGTGCCAGCAGTGCAGGGACTAGCGGGACCAACACCGGGGAGCTGTTTTTT.

This clonotype was seen ten or more times. The chain uses TRBV6-5 and TRBJ2-1; 11 nucleotides align to TRBD2. V lost 6 bases and J lost 10; bases outside the gene matches: 5. Per the germline V gene, CDR1 is MNHEY and CDR2 is SVGAGI. The CDR3 loop spans 13 amino acids. The CDR3 reads CASRTSGRDEQFF. CDR3 DNA sequence: TGTGCCAGCAGAACTAGCGGGAGAGACGAGCAGTTCTTC.

This clonotype was counted at least ten times. This sequence joins TRBV7-2 and TRBJ1-2, with 8 bases aligning to TRBD1. Germline trimming cut 4 bases from V and 6 bases from J; bases unmatched to any gene: 7. This CDR3 has 14 amino acids. Germline V gives CDR1 SGHTA, CDR2 FQGNSA. The CDR3 spells CASSSFDRGDGYTF. CDR3 in DNA: TGTGCCAGCAGCTCATTCGACAGGGGAGATGGCTACACCTTC.

This CDR3 reads CASSLAGRRDNEQFF. The CDR3 DNA reads as TGTGCCAGCAGCTTGGCGGGACGCAGGGATAATGAGCAGTTCTTC. This chain links TRBV7-2 with TRBJ2-1; perhaps TRBD2 as D (6 bases). CDR1 and CDR2 (germline): SGHTA, FQGNSA. The CDR3 covers 15 residues. Trimming shortened V by 3 bases and J by 7 bases, and 16 bases separated the two germline ends.

The rearrangement joins TRBV5-6 to TRBJ2-1; possible D gene TRBD1, 7 bases. This CDR3 is 16 amino acids long. CDR1 and CDR2 from the germline V gene are SGHDT and YYEEEE. V lost 4 bases and J lost 5, with 19 bases in between. The CDR3, as DNA: TGTGCCAGCAGCCCGAAGGTCAGGGGGGTCCACAATGAGCAGTTCTTC. This translates into CASSPKVRGVHNEQFF.